This T cell receptor beta chain was captured by sequencing in a study of T cells in Graves' hyperthyroidism and ophthalmopathy. Across the study: Before treatment of any kind, peripheral blood was taken at initial diagnosis. Study outcomes and limitations: Researchers report that a 13 V-J model separated ophthalmopathy from stable hyperthyroidism.

This clonotype was seen a handful of times. Antigen: not known. A much larger clone differs from this one at a single base, so this may be a read error. Amplification targeted TCR beta CDR3 regions from RNA transcripts. TCR CDR3 underwent first-round RT-PCR with the HTBI primer set. TCRdb redid the calling of the multiplex PCR reads with MiXCR, one entry per CDR3 protein. The sample lists 450,000 to 600,000 distinct CDR3 sequences; 14% were seen once. With a duration under 2 months, the hyperthyroidism was newly diagnosed in patients aged 18 to 65. Patients were excluded because of uncontrolled infection, other autoimmune disease, pregnancy or lactation. The TCR was taken from a woman in her thirties or forties with Graves' hyperthyroidism. The specimen sequenced was blood.

Here the CDR3 reads CASSGMTSNTGELFF. The CDR3 nucleotides read TGTGCCAGCAGTGGAATGACAAGTAACACCGGGGAGCTGTTTTTT. This chain connects TRBV6-1 to TRBJ2-2; D is undetermined. Germline-derived CDR1 and CDR2 are MNHNS and SASEGT. The CDR3 length is 15 residues. The V end lost 4 bases, the J end lost 2 bases, and 11 bases lay between the germline ends.